These 32 T cell receptor beta chains were all obtained from the same sample, sequenced in a study of T cell repertoires in cytomegalovirus infection. TCRdb itself ran the reads through MiXCR, one entry per CDR3 protein. In the table there are 650,000 to 850,000 distinct CDR3 sequences, just under 30% of which are singletons. These receptors have no known antigen. The specimen was cultured CD8+ T cells from PBMCs, collected from culture after CMV antigen stimulation. These receptors came from a human donor in good health (CMV status not recorded). Some clones in this sample may be carry-over from other donors' samples.

The chain couples TRBV23-1 to TRBJ1-6, with D unresolved. TRBV23-1 is annotated as an ORF whose role is uncertain. The V end was cut by 7 bases, the J end by 4 bases, with 8 bases between. This CDR3 region has 13 residues. The CDR3 DNA reads as TGCGCCAGCACCCCTCTTTATAATTCACCCCTCCACTTT. This encodes CASTPLYNSPLHF.

The chain has TRBV2 and TRBJ1-2; D gene uncertain. The CDR3 spans 13 residues. The ends were cut back, 10 bases at V and 4 bases at J, with 16 bases in the middle. The V gene's germline CDR1 is SNHLY and CDR2 FYNNEI. The CDR3 DNA reads TGTGCCACCCCAAGGGTCCGTGCCTATGGCTACACCTTC. Translation: CATPRVRAYGYTF.

The V and J genes are TRBV7-9 and TRBJ2-7, with D possibly matching TRBD1 (5 bases). V shed 5 bases and J shed 5 bases, with 10 bases lying between them. The CDR3 runs to 12 residues. Germline V CDR1 and CDR2: SEHNR, FQNEAQ (reference sequence). The CDR3 nucleotides are TGTGCCAGCAGCAAGGACACCGACGAGCAGTACTTC. This translates into CASSKDTDEQYF.

V and J are TRBV7-9 and TRBJ2-3; 10 bases are shared with TRBD1. The germline V gene has CDR1 SEHNR and CDR2 FQNEAQ (reference sequence). With 2 bases clipped from V and 0 bases from J, the junction kept 8 bases outside the gene matches. This CDR3 is built from 18 residues. For the CDR3, the DNA is TGTGCCAGCAGCTTAACGGGACAGGGGACCTCTAGCACAGATACGCAGTATTTT. It specifies CASSLTGQGTSSTDTQYF.

The rearrangement links TRBV2 to TRBJ1-1; TRBD1 might be the D (5 bases). V dropped 2 bases and J dropped 4 bases, with 11 bases sitting between them. The length of the CDR3 is 14 residues. The germline gives CDR1 SNHLY, CDR2 FYNNEI. This CDR3 is CASSEPGARTEAFF. The CDR3 DNA is TGTGCCAGCAGTGAACCCGGGGCTCGCACTGAAGCTTTCTTT.

This rearrangement joins TRBV7-9 to TRBJ2-3; 9 bases align to TRBD2. The CDR3 totals 17 residues. V was clipped by 3 bases and J by 2 bases; unmatched bases: 9. Germline CDR1 reads SEHNR; CDR2 reads FQNEAQ (reference sequence). The CDR3 here is CASSFLAASGATDTQYF. DNA of the CDR3: TGTGCCAGCAGCTTCCTAGCGGCTAGCGGGGCCACAGATACGCAGTATTTT.

The V call is TRBV27, the J call TRBJ2-7; a weak D match, TRBD1 (6 bases). V was cut by 5 bases and J by 6 bases, with 14 bases left in between. Germline V gene lookup returns CDR1 MNHEY and CDR2 SMNVEV (reference sequence). There are 13 residues in the CDR3. Here the CDR3 DNA reads TGTGCCAGCAGTCCGGGACAACGGGGCGAGCAGTACGTC. Its protein product is CASSPGQRGEQYV.

The chain recombines TRBV27 with TRBJ2-7, with 12 bases matching TRBD2. CDR1 is MNHEY and CDR2 is SMNVEV in the germline V gene (reference sequence). The CDR3 contains 20 residues. Trimming cost V 2 bases and J 2 bases; bases outside gene matches: 16. CDR3 region: CASSLAPGLAGVTGTYEQYF. The DNA of the CDR3 is TGTGCCAGCAGTTTAGCGCCGGGACTAGCGGGTGTTACGGGGACCTACGAGCAGTACTTC.

The chain joins TRBV20-1 to TRBJ1-6; D is possibly TRBD1 (5 bases). Germline CDR1 reads DFQATT; CDR2 reads SNEGSKA (reference sequence). The CDR3 spans 12 residues. The V and J ends lost 5 bases and 9 bases respectively, with 11 bases between them. CDR3 in amino acids: CSARDESSPLHF. DNA of the CDR3: TGCAGTGCTCGGGACGAAAGTTCACCCCTCCACTTT.

Concerning this clonotype itself: A read error is possible here, since a much larger clone lies one base away. The CDR3 protein is CASIGAGLARELFF. The CDR3 DNA reads as TGTGCCAGCATCGGGGCAGGGTTGGCCCGGGAGCTGTTTTTT. The chain combines TRBV12-3 or TRBV12-4 with TRBJ2-2; D tentatively reads TRBD1 or TRBD2 (5 bases each). The CDR3 is 14 residues long. Trimming took 7 bases from V and 9 from J, leaving 18 bases between them.

This clonotype came up once. The rearrangement links TRBV6-8 to TRBJ2-3, with D unclear. The CDR3 extends over 11 amino acids. V was pared by 7 bases and J by 4 bases, with 6 bases between. Germline V gene sequence: CDR1 MNHGY, CDR2 SAAAGT. The CDR3 region is CASMWADTQYF. The CDR3 DNA reads as TGTGCCAGCATGTGGGCAGATACGCAGTATTTT.

The chain has TRBV4-1 and TRBJ1-1; unclear D gene. The V and J ends lost 1 base and 1 base respectively, with 10 bases between them. The CDR3 is 15 amino acids. Germline CDR1 and CDR2: MGHRA and YSYEKL. The DNA of the CDR3 is TGCGCCAGCAGCCAAGTCCGGATGGAGAACACTGAAGCTTTCTTT. The encoded protein is CASSQVRMENTEAFF.

This sequence joins TRBV6-2 or TRBV6-3 and TRBJ2-7, with unresolved D. Trimming removed 4 bases from V and 1 base from J, with 14 bases in between. This CDR3 has 15 amino acids. Germline assignment: CDR1 MNHEY and CDR2 SVGEGT. DNA of the CDR3: TGTGCCAGCAGTTCCGCACAGATTATTTCCTACGAGCAGTACGTC. This translates into CASSSAQIISYEQYV.

This clonotype has a count of ten or more. V gene TRBV7-2 combines with J gene TRBJ2-2; D is unclear. This CDR3 is built from 13 residues. The V end was cut by 6 bases, the J end by 3 bases, with 8 bases between. CDR1 is SGHTA, CDR2 FQGNSA, per germline. DNA of the CDR3: TGTGCCAGCAGTTTAAGGGACACCGGGGAGCTGTTTTTT. It codes for CASSLRDTGELFF. The full variable domain, in which reference TRBV7-2 and TRBJ2-2 provide the parts outside the CDR3, is GAGVSQSPSNKVTEKGKDVELRCDPISGHTALYWYRQSLGQGLEFLIYFQGNSAPDKSGLPSDRFSAERTGGSVSTLTIQRTQQEDSAVYLCASSLRDTGELFFGEGSRLTVL.

This clonotype was found once. A single base separates this from a much larger clone, so it may be a read error. CDR3: CANSDSSGGATDTQYF. The CDR3 DNA follows: TGTGCCAACAGTGACTCCAGCGGGGGGGCGACAGATACGCAGTATTTT. The chain combines TRBV6-4 with TRBJ2-3; 10 bases agree with TRBD2. CDR3 size: 16 residues. CDR1 MRHNA and CDR2 SNTAGT come from the germline V gene.

This clonotype was detected ten times or more. The chain carries TRBV7-2 and TRBJ2-1; D gene unclear. This CDR3 region has 14 residues. V was shortened by 0 bases and J by 4 bases, with 7 bases between the two germline ends. Germline V gene data show CDR1 as SGHTA and CDR2 as FQGNSA. For the CDR3, the DNA is TGTGCCAGCAGCTTAGCAAGACAATACAATGAGCAGTTCTTC. This encodes CASSLARQYNEQFF.

V and J are TRBV6-1 and TRBJ1-5, with 7 bases matching TRBD1. The V segment lost 5 bases and the J segment 3 bases; nucleotides outside the gene matches: 16. The CDR3 sequence is 18 residues long. CDR1 is MNHNS, CDR2 SASEGT, per germline. The chain's CDR3 is CASSYPSLGTGANQPQHF. CDR3 coding DNA: TGTGCCAGCAGTTACCCGTCCCTTGGAACAGGGGCCAATCAGCCCCAGCATTTT.

This clonotype turned up a few times. The V gene is TRBV4-1, the J gene TRBJ2-7; a possible D gene is TRBD2 (6 bases). Germline V gene data show CDR1 as MGHRA and CDR2 as YSYEKL. The CDR3 length is 17 residues. Trimming took off 0 bases at V and 2 bases at J, with 17 bases between the two ends. In nucleotides, the CDR3 is TGCGCCAGCAGCCAAGACCCCCAAGGAGGGTTCACCTACGAGCAGTACTTC. Translating gives CASSQDPQGGFTYEQYF.

The V gene is TRBV20-1, the J gene TRBJ1-6; D gene unclear. Trimming cost V 0 bases and J 8 bases, with 17 bases left between them. Germline loops: CDR1 DFQATT, CDR2 SNEGSKA (reference sequence). The CDR3 has 16 amino acids. The CDR3 DNA reads TGCAGTGCTAGAGATACGAGTCGGGTTTATGATTCACCCCTCCACTTT. Translation: CSARDTSRVYDSPLHF.

This chain joins TRBV2 and TRBJ2-3; D remains ambiguous. This CDR3 comprises 13 residues. The V end was cut by 10 bases, the J end by 2 bases, with 13 bases between. Per germline, CDR1 SNHLY and CDR2 FYNNEI. The CDR3 protein is CATDRHPTDTQYF. CDR3 nucleotides: TGTGCCACCGACCGGCATCCCACAGATACGCAGTATTTT.

This clonotype has ten or more counts. The chain is built from TRBV7-2 and TRBJ2-1; 12 bases are a match to TRBD2. Per the germline V gene, CDR1 is SGHTA and CDR2 is FQGNSA. After removal of 4 bases from V and 10 bases from J, the junction contained 8 bases not matched to a gene. This CDR3 is 15 amino acids long. The CDR3 bases are TGTGCCAGCAGCTCCTCTAGCGGGGGGGCCTTAGAGCAGTTCTTC. Its protein is CASSSSSGGALEQFF. The complete variable domain, with remaining parts taken from reference TRBV7-2 and TRBJ2-1, reads GAGVSQSPSNKVTEKGKDVELRCDPISGHTALYWYRQSLGQGLEFLIYFQGNSAPDKSGLPSDRFSAERTGGSVSTLTIQRTQQEDSAVYLCASSSSSGGALEQFFGPGTRLTVL.

V gene TRBV6-6 combines with J gene TRBJ2-3, with TRBD2 matching over 13 bases. CDR1 is MNHNY and CDR2 is SVGAGI in the germline V gene (reference sequence). The V and J ends lost 5 bases and 1 base, in that order; junction bases with no gene match: 6. The CDR3 has 17 amino acids. The CDR3 region has the DNA TGTGCCAGCAGTCCGACTAGCGGGGGGCTGGGCACAGATACGCAGTATTTT. This codes for CASSPTSGGLGTDTQYF.

The chain couples TRBV7-9 to TRBJ2-3; no clear D gene. The CDR3 spans 13 residues. The germline gives CDR1 SEHNR, CDR2 FQNEAQ (reference sequence). V was shortened by 4 bases and J by 11 bases, with 16 bases between the two germline ends. The DNA of the CDR3 is TGTGCCAGCAGCTCCTCTCCCGACGTAGGGCAGTATTTT. Amino acid sequence: CASSSSPDVGQYF.

This rearrangement joins TRBV27 to TRBJ1-5; a weak D match, TRBD1 (6 bases). Germline loops: CDR1 MNHEY, CDR2 SMNVEV (reference sequence). The CDR3 is made up of 15 amino acids. V was clipped by 7 bases and J by 4 bases, with 17 bases between them. In DNA form, the CDR3 reads TGTGCCAGCAACCAAAGGGGGGTAGGAAATCAGCCCCAGCATTTT. Translation: CASNQRGVGNQPQHF.

This clonotype has more than one count but fewer than ten. The chain has TRBV7-9 and TRBJ1-5, with D perhaps matching TRBD1 (5 bases). This CDR3 is 14 amino acids long. Germline V gene data show CDR1 as SEHNR and CDR2 as FQNEAQ (reference sequence). The V end lost 1 base, the J end lost 5 bases, and 9 bases lay between the germline ends. As DNA, the CDR3 is TGTGCCAGCAGCTTAGAGGGGTACTATCAGCCCCAGCATTTT. Its translation is CASSLEGYYQPQHF.

Concerning this clonotype: One junction end does not reproduce the germline sequence, and a read error may be involved. The V call is TRBV3-1, the J call TRBJ1-1; no firm D call. Germline V gene lookup returns CDR1 LGHDT and CDR2 YNNKEL (reference sequence). The CDR3 is made up of 13 amino acids. This CDR3 is CASSQHMNAEAFF. The CDR3 DNA reads as TGTGCCAGCAGCCAGCATATGAACGCTGAAGCTTTCTTT.

This clonotype showed up many times. V is TRBV7-8 and J is TRBJ2-1; D is perhaps TRBD1 or TRBD2 (5 bases each). V was trimmed by 8 bases and J by 0 bases, leaving 14 bases between them. Germline CDR1 is SGHVS and CDR2 is FQNEAQ. This CDR3 has 15 amino acids. The CDR3 here is CASEGGGRSYNEQFF. The CDR3 region has the DNA TGTGCCAGCGAGGGTGGGGGACGCTCCTACAATGAGCAGTTCTTC.

J is TRBJ2-1 and V is TRBV5-8, with 7 bases lining up with TRBD1. Germline V CDR1 and CDR2: SGHTS, YDEGEE. CDR3 length: 14 amino acids. Trimming removed 5 bases from V and 8 bases from J; junction bases left unmatched: 10. The CDR3 sequence is CASSYRQGRDEQFF. The CDR3 DNA reads as TGTGCCAGCAGTTACCGACAGGGAAGGGATGAGCAGTTCTTC.

The chain uses TRBV20-1 and TRBJ2-6; a weak D match, TRBD1 (7 bases). Germline assignment: CDR1 DFQATT and CDR2 SNEGSKA (reference sequence). Trimming removed 0 bases from V and 0 bases from J, with 21 bases in between. CDR3 size: 20 residues. The CDR3 DNA follows: TGCAGTGCTAGAGATCTCCGGGGCGGGACAGCCACCTCTGGGGCCAACGTCCTGACTTTC. Amino acid sequence: CSARDLRGGTATSGANVLTF.

This clonotype was observed many times. This chain links TRBV4-3 with TRBJ1-3; 7 nucleotides agree with TRBD1. This CDR3 has 17 amino acids. Trimming took 4 bases from V and 0 from J; bases not matched to a gene: 9. Germline CDR1 LGHNA, CDR2 YSLEER. CDR3 DNA: TGCGCCAGCAGCCCATTCCCGGGACAGAGCTCTGGAAACACCATATATTTT. It translates to CASSPFPGQSSGNTIYF.

This clonotype has a handful of counts. The chain combines TRBV25-1 with TRBJ2-1; no reliable D call. This CDR3 is built from 17 residues. In germline, CDR1 is MGHDK, CDR2 SYGVNS. The V and J ends lost 3 bases and 0 bases respectively, with 15 bases between them. This CDR3 is CASSDRFFPNSYNEQFF. In DNA, the CDR3 is TGTGCCAGCAGTGATAGGTTCTTCCCCAACTCCTACAATGAGCAGTTCTTC.

This clonotype showed up many times. This chain uses TRBV7-3 with TRBJ2-6; D possibly matches TRBD1 or TRBD2 (5 bases each). This CDR3 spans 17 amino acids. The germline CDR1 and CDR2 sequences are SGHTA and FQGTGA. Trimming removed 2 bases at V and 0 bases at J, with 11 bases between. This chain's CDR3 is CASSLGTVDSGANVLTF. CDR3 in DNA: TGTGCCAGCAGCTTAGGGACGGTCGACTCTGGGGCCAACGTCCTGACTTTC.